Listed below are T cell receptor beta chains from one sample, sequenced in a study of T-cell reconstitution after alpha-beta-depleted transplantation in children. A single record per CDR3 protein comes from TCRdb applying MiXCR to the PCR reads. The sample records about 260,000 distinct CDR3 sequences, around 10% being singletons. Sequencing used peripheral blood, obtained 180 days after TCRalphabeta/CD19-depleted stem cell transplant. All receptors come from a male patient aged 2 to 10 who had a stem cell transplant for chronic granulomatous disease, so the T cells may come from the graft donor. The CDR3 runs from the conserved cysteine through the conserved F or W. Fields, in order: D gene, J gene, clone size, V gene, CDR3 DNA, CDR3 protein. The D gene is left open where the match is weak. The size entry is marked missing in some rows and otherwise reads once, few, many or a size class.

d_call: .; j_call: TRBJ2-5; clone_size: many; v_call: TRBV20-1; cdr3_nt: TGCAGTGCTAGAAGGGCAGTTCAAGAGACCCAGTACTTC; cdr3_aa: CSARRAVQETQYF
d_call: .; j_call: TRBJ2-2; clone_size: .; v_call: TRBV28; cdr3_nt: TGTGCCAGCAGTTTATCCCCAGGGGCGGGCACCGGGGAACTGTTTTTT; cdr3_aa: CASSLSPGAGTGELFF
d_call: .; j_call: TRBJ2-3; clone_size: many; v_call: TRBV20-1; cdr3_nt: TGCAGTGCTAGAGATCTCTGGACTAGCACAGATACGCAGTATTTT; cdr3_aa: CSARDLWTSTDTQYF
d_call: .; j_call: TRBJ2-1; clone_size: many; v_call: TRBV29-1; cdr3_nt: TGCAGCTCCGATAACCCACTAGACTGGCAGGGGGAGCAGTTCTTC; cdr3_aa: CSSDNPLDWQGEQFF
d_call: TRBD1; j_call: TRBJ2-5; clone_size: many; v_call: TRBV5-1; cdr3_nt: TGCGCCAGCAGCTTGACAGGGGAGTTCCAAGAGACCCAGTACTTC; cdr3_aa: CASSLTGEFQETQYF
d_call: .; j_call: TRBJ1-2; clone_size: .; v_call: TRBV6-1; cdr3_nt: TGTGCCAGCAGTGAACTGGCGTTGGACCGGCATGGCTACACCTTC; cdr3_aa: CASSELALDRHGYTF
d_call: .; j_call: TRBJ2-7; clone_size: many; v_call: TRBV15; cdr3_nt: TGTGCCACCAGCAGAGCACTAACAGGGACGGGGGAGCAGTACTTC; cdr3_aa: CATSRALTGTGEQYF
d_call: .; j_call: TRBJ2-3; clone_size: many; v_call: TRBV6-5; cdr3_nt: TGTGCCAGCAGTTACCGGGGCGGGGCCCCCTCGGGAGATACGCAGTATTTT; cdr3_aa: CASSYRGGAPSGDTQYF
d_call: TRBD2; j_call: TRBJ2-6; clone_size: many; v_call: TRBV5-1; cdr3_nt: TGCGCCAGCAGCCTCGGGGGGGAGGCCCTGACTTTC; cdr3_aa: CASSLGGEALTF
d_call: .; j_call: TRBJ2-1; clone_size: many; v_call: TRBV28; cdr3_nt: TGTGCCAGCAGTTTCTCGGACGGGGACAATGAGCAGTTCTTC; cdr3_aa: CASSFSDGDNEQFF
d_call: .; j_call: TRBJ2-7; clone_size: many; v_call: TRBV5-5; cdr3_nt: TGTGCCAGCAGCCCTACTCCGGCCTACGAGCAGTACTTC; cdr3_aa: CASSPTPAYEQYF
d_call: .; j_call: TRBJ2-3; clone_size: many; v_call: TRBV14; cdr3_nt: TGTGCCAGCAGCCAAGTGTTAACAGATACGCAGTATTTT; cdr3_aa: CASSQVLTDTQYF
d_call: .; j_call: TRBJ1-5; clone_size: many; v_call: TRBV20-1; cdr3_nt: TGCAGTGCCGACATCCGGGACGGGGGCAATCAGCCCCAGCATTTT; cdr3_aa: CSADIRDGGNQPQHF
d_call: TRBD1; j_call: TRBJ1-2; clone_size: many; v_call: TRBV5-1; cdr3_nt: TGCGCCAGCAGGCAAGGGACAGATCTACTCGTCAACGGCTACACCTTC; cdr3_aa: CASRQGTDLLVNGYTF
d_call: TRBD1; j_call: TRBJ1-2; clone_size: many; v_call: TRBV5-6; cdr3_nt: TGTGCCAGCAGCTGGATGCAGCCGGGACAGAACTATGGCTACACCTTC; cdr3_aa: CASSWMQPGQNYGYTF
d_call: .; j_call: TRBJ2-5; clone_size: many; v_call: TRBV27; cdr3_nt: TGTGCCCCCGATTACCTTCACAGGGTCCAAGAGACCCAGTACTTC; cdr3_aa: CAPDYLHRVQETQYF
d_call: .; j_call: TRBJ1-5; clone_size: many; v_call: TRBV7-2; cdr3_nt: TGTGCCAGCAGCTTAGGACCGCTCAATCAGCCCCAGCATTTT; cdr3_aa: CASSLGPLNQPQHF
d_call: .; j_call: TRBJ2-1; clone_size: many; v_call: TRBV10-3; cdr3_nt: TGTGCCATCAGTTCGGGTAGGGGGGCGGATCTCGCCAATGAGCAGTTCTTC; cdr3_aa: CAISSGRGADLANEQFF
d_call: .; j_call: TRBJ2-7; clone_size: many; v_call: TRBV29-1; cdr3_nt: TGCAGCGTTGTTGAGGGGGGCTCCTACGAGCAGTACTTC; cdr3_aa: CSVVEGGSYEQYF
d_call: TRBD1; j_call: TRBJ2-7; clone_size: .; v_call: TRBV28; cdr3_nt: TGTGCCAGCAGTTTATACGGTGGACAGGGGTACGAGCAGTACTTC; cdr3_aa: CASSLYGGQGYEQYF
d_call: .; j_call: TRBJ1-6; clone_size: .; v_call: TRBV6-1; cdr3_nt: TGTGCCAGCAGAAGGGGGTATAATTCACCCCTCCACTTT; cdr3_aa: CASRRGYNSPLHF
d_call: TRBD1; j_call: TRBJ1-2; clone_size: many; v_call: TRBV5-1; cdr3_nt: TGCGCCAGCAGCTTGGCGACAGGGGCTGATGGCTACACCTTC; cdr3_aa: CASSLATGADGYTF
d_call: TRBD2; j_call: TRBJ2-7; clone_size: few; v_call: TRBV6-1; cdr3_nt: TGTGCCAGCAGACCTACTAGCGGGAGTTACGAGCAGTACTTC; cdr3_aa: CASRPTSGSYEQYF
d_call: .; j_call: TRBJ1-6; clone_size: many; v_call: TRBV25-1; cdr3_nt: TGTGCCCCCACCGGGACACCGAATTCACCCCTCCACTTT; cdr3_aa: CAPTGTPNSPLHF
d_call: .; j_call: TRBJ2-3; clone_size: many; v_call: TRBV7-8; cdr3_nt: TGTGCCAGCAGCCCCTCCGGGGTGGGGGGGCTGAGTACAGATACGCAGTATTTT; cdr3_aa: CASSPSGVGGLSTDTQYF
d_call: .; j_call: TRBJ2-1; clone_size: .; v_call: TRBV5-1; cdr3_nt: TGCGCCAGCAGCCAAGGCCGGGACGGCCGGGTTAATGAGCAGTTCTTC; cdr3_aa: CASSQGRDGRVNEQFF
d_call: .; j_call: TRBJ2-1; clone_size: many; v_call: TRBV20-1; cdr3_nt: TGCAGTGCCCTTATCCCGGGTCCACGGATAGAGCAGTTCTTC; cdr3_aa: CSALIPGPRIEQFF
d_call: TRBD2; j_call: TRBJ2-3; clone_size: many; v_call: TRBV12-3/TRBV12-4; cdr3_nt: TGTGCCAGCAGTGATCTAGCGGGGGGTGCAGATACGCAGTATTTT; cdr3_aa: CASSDLAGGADTQYF
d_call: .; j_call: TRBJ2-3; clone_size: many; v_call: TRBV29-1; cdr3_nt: TGCAGCGTTGACGCGGGGGATACGCAGTATTTT; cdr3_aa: CSVDAGDTQYF
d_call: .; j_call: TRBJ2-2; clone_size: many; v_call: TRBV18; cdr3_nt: TGTGCCACCACAAATAGTATAAACACCGGGGAGCTGTTTTTT; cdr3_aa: CATTNSINTGELFF
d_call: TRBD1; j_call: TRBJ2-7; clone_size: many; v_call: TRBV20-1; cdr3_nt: TGCAGTGCTAGAGAACAGGGGAAGTACTACGAGCAGTACTTC; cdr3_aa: CSAREQGKYYEQYF
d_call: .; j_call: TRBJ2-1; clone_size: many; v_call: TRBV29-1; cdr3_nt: TGCAGCGTTGAGAGGAAAAACTACAATGAGCAGTTCTTC; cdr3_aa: CSVERKNYNEQFF
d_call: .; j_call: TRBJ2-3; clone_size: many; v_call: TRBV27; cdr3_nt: TGTGCCAGCAGTTCACGAGCGGGCTGGACAGATACGCAGTATTTT; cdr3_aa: CASSSRAGWTDTQYF
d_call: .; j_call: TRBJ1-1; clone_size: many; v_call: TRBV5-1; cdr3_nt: TGCGCCAGCAGCCAGGGGACTGAAGCTTTCTTT; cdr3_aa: CASSQGTEAFF
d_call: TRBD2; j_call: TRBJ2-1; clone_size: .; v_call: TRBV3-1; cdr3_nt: TGTGCCTGCACCCAAGGACTAGCGGGGTGGTCCTACAATGAGCAGTTCTTC; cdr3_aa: CACTQGLAGWSYNEQFF
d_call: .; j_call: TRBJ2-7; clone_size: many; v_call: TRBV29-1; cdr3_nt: TGCAGCGAACAGGGTCGGCACGAGCAGTACTTC; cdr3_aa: CSEQGRHEQYF
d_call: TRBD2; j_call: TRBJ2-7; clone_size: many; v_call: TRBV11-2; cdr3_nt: TGTGCCAGCAGCTCACCCGCGGGACTAGCGGGAGGATTC; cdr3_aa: CASSSPAGLAGGF
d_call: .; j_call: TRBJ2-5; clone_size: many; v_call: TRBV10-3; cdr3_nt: TGTGCCATCAGTGAGCCGGGACGAAGTAAAGAGACCCAGTACTTC; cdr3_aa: CAISEPGRSKETQYF
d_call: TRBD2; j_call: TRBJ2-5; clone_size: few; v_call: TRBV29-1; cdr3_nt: TGCAGCGCCTCGGGGGGGGAGACCCAGTACTTC; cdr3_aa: CSASGGETQYF
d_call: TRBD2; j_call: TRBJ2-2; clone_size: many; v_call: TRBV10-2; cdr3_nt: TGCGCCAGCAGTCCTCTTAGCGGGAGAGGGCCCGGGGAGCTGTTTTTT; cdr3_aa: CASSPLSGRGPGELFF
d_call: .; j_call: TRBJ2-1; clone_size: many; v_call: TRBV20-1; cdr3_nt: TGCAGTGCTAGCGGGAATACCTACAATGAGCAGTTCTTC; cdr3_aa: CSASGNTYNEQFF
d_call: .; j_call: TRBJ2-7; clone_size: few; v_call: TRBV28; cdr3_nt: TGTGCCAGCAGTTTCCCCGCAGGGGACCGCGAGCAGTACTTC; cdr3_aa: CASSFPAGDREQYF
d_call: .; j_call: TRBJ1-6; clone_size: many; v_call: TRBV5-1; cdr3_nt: TGCGCCAGCATAATAGCAGGGACTAATTCACCCCTCCACTTT; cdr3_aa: CASIIAGTNSPLHF
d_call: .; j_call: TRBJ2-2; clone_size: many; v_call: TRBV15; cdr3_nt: TGTGCCACCAGCAGAGATCGTGGACCAACCGGGGAGCTGTTTTTT; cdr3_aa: CATSRDRGPTGELFF
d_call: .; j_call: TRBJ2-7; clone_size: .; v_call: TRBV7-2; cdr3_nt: TGTGCCAGCAGCGCAGGCCGAGGAGGGGGGAGCTCCTACGAGCAGTACTTC; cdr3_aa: CASSAGRGGGSSYEQYF
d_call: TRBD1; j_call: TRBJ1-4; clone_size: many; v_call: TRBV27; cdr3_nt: TGTGCCAGCAGTGTCACAGGGGGCGCTTCGGGGGAAAAACTGTTTTTT; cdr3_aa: CASSVTGGASGEKLFF
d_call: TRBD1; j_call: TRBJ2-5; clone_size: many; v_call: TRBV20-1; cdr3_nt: TGCAGTGCTCAAAGAGGGGGCCGCACCAAAGAGACCCAGTACTTC; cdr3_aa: CSAQRGGRTKETQYF
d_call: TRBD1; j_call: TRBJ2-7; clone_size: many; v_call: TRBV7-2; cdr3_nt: TGTGCCAGCAGCTCGACAGGGTTCGAGCAGTACTTC; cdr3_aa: CASSSTGFEQYF
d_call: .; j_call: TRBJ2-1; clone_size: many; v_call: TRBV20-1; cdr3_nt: TGCAGTGCTAATACTAGGCCCGAGCAGTTCTTC; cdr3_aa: CSANTRPEQFF
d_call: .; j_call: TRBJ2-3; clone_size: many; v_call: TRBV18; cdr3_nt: TGTGCCAGCTCACCACTGTTTGGGGAATCAGATACGCAGTATTTT; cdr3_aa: CASSPLFGESDTQYF
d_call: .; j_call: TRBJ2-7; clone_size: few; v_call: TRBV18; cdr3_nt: TGTGCCAGCTCACCGGGGGAAGGCGGTCGGTACGAGCAGTACTTC; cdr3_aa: CASSPGEGGRYEQYF
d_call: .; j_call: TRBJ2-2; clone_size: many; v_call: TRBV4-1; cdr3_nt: TGCGCCAGCAGCCAAGTGAAAGGTTATACCGGGGAGCTGTTTTTT; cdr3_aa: CASSQVKGYTGELFF
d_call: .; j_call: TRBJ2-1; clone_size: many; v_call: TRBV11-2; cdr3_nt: TGTGCCAGCAGCTCCGGACTGCTTAATGAGCAGTTCTTC; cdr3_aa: CASSSGLLNEQFF